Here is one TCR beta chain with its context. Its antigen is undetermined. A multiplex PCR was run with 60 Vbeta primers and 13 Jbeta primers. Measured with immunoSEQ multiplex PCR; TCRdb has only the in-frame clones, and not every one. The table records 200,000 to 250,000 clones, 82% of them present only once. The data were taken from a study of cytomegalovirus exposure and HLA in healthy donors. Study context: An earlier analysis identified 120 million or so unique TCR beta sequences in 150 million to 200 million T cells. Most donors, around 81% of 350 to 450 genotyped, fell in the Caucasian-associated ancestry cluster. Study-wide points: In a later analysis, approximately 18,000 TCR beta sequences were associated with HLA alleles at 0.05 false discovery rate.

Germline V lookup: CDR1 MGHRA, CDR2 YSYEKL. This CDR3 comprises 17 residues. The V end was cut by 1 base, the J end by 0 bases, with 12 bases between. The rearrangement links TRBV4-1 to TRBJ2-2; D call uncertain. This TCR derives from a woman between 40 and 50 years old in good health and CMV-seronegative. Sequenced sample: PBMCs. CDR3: CASSQGRGNPNTGELFF. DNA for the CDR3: TGCGCCAGCAGCCAAGGTCGAGGCAACCCGAACACCGGGGAGCTGTTTTTT.